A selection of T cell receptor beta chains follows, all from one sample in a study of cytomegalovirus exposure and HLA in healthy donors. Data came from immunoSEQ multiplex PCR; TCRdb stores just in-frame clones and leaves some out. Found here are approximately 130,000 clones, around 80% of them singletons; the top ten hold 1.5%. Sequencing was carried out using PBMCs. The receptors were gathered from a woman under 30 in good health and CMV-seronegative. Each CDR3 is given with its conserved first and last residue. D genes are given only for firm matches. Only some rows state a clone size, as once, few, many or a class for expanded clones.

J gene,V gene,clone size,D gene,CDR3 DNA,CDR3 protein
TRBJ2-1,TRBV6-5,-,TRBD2,TGTGCCAGCAGTTATCAAGCGGGATCTGTTGGTGAGCAGTTCTTC,CASSYQAGSVGEQFF
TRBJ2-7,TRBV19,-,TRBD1,TGTGCCAGTAGTATACTGGACAGGGCGGGATACGAGCAGTACTTC,CASSILDRAGYEQYF
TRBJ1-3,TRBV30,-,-,TGTGCCTGGACTCGGCAGGCACGCTCTGGAAACACCATATATTTT,CAWTRQARSGNTIYF
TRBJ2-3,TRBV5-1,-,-,TGCGCCAGCAGCGACCAGGGGATCCCTAGCACAGATACGCAGTATTTT,CASSDQGIPSTDTQYF
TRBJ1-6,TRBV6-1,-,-,TGTGCCAGCAGTGAATTCTCAGTGAATAATTCACCCCTCCACTTT,CASSEFSVNNSPLHF
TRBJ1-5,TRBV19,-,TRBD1,TGTGCCAGTAGTGGGGGACAGGGCAATCAGCCCCAGCATTTT,CASSGGQGNQPQHF
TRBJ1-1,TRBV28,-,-,TGTGCCAGCAACCCTGGACTTTTTACTGAAGCTTTCTTT,CASNPGLFTEAFF
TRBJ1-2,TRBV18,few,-,TGTGCCAGCTCACCTCAAGTTTCAGGGAACTATGGCTACACCTTC,CASSPQVSGNYGYTF
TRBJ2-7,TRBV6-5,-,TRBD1,TGTGCCAGCAGCATAGACAGGGCCGAGCAGTACTTC,CASSIDRAEQYF
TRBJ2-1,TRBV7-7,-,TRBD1,TGTGCTAGCAGCTTAGGGACAGGGACCTACAATGAGCAGTTCTTC,CASSLGTGTYNEQFF
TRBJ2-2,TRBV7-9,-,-,TGTGCCAGCAGTTCTAGATTACAGGTGAACACCGGGGAGCTGTTTTTT,CASSSRLQVNTGELFF
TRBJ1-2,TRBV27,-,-,TGTGCCAGCAGGGCAGACAGTGAAAATGGCTACACCTTC,CASRADSENGYTF
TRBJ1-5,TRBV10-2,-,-,TGCGCCAGCAGGGAGGTCGATCAGCCCCAGCATTTT,CASREVDQPQHF
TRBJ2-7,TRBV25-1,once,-,TGTGCCAGCAGTGAATTAGTCAGGCCTTACGAGCAGTACTTC,CASSELVRPYEQYF
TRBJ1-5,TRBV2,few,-,TGTGCCAGCAGTATGGATGTGGGCAGCAATCAGCCCCAGCATTTT,CASSMDVGSNQPQHF
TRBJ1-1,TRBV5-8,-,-,TGTGCCAGCAGCTTGGTAGGGGTACTCTTAAACACTGAAGCTTTCTTT,CASSLVGVLLNTEAFF
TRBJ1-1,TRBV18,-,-,TGTGCCAGCTCACCACTGACCCAAGGAGCGAACACTGAAGCTTTCTTT,CASSPLTQGANTEAFF
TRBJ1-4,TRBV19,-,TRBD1,TGTGCCAGTAGTAACCTCCGGACAGGCAATGAAAAACTGTTTTTT,CASSNLRTGNEKLFF
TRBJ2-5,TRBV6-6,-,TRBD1,TGTGCCAGCAGCAGGGGGCGCGGGATGGAGACCCAGTACTTC,CASSRGRGMETQYF
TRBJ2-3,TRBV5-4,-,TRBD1,TGTGCCAGCAGCAGGGGACAGGCCCTGGGTGATACGCAGTATTTT,CASSRGQALGDTQYF
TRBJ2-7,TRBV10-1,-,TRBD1,TGCGCCAGCAGTGAAGGCGGGACAGGGGGCAACGAGCAGTACTTC,CASSEGGTGGNEQYF
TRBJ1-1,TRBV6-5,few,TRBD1,TGTGCCAGCAGTTACCGCCGGACAGGGGGTTACACTGAAGCTTTCTTT,CASSYRRTGGYTEAFF
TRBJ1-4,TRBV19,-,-,TGTGCCAGTAGTAGACCCTCAGGGGCAACTAATGAAAAACTGTTTTTT,CASSRPSGATNEKLFF
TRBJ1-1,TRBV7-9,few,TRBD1,TGTTCCAGCAGCGTAAACAGGGGGCGCGGAGATACTGAAGCTTTCTTT,CSSSVNRGRGDTEAFF
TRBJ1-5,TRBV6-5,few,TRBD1,TGTGCCAGCGCTTCGACAGGGGGCGTTCAGCCCCAGCATTTT,CASASTGGVQPQHF
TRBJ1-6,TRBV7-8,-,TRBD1,TGTGCCAGCAGCCTTCACAGGACAGGGGCCAATTCACCCCTCCACTTT,CASSLHRTGANSPLHF
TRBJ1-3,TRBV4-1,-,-,TGCGCCAGCAGCCAAGATAGGGGCTTCCTCTCTGGAAACACCATATATTTT,CASSQDRGFLSGNTIYF
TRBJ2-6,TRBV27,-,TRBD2,TGTGCCAGCAGAATAATCGGGGGGGCTGGGGCCAACGTCCTGACTTTC,CASRIIGGAGANVLTF